These T cell receptor beta chains were read from a single sample in a study of blood T cell repertoires in COVID-19. Using immunoSEQ multiplex PCR, the repertoire was profiled, and TCRdb retains in-frame clones only, with some absent. The repertoire holds over 75,000 clones, with roughly 88% as singletons. The sample was peripheral blood. All receptors come from a man aged 50 or older with COVID-19, enrolled during active disease. Both conserved end residues are part of each CDR3. The D gene is left open where the match is weak. Clone size is not always given. Where it is, it says once, few, many or a class for expanded clones.

clone_size	j_call	v_call	d_call	cdr3_aa	cdr3_nt
NA	TRBJ2-2	TRBV5-1	NA	CASSLSVGTNTGELFF	TGCGCCAGCAGCTTGAGCGTAGGGACAAACACCGGGGAGCTGTTTTTT
NA	TRBJ1-1	TRBV4-2	NA	CASSYGAMNTEAFF	TGTGCCAGCAGCTACGGAGCCATGAACACTGAAGCTTTCTTT
NA	TRBJ2-1	TRBV27	TRBD1	CASQSRQGYNEQFF	TGTGCCAGCCAGTCGCGACAGGGTTACAATGAGCAGTTCTTC
NA	TRBJ1-6	TRBV3-1/TRBV3-2	NA	CASSQGAWETPLHF	TGTGCCAGCAGCCAAGGGGCCTGGGAGACACCCCTCCACTTT
NA	TRBJ2-3	TRBV6-1	TRBD2	CASSGRGGSLWDTQYF	TGTGCCAGCAGTGGGCGGGGGGGGAGTCTTTGGGATACGCAGTATTTT
NA	TRBJ1-2	TRBV27	TRBD1	CASRKQGARGYTF	TGTGCCAGCCGAAAACAGGGGGCACGGGGCTACACCTTC
NA	TRBJ1-3	TRBV28	TRBD1	CASSLYGTGRNTIYF	TGTGCCAGCAGTTTATACGGGACAGGGAGAAACACCATATATTTT
once	TRBJ2-5	TRBV5-1	NA	CASREGTQETQYF	TGCGCCAGCAGGGAGGGGACTCAAGAGACCCAGTACTTC
NA	TRBJ1-6	TRBV7-8	TRBD1	CASSLVPDRGGYNSPLHF	TGTGCCAGCAGCTTAGTACCTGACAGGGGAGGTTATAATTCACCCCTCCACTTT
NA	TRBJ1-2	TRBV28	NA	CASNLGGVVNYGYTF	TGTGCCAGCAACTTGGGAGGGGTGGTAAACTATGGCTACACCTTC
few	TRBJ2-7	TRBV6-5	TRBD1	CASSKGTGFYEQYF	TGTGCCAGCAGCAAAGGGACAGGGTTTTACGAGCAGTACTTC
NA	TRBJ1-3	TRBV11-2	NA	CASSSDPTGASGNTIYF	TGTGCCAGCAGCTCAGATCCGACTGGAGCCTCTGGAAACACCATATATTTT
NA	TRBJ1-3	TRBV20-1	NA	CSASGQVGSTIYF	TGCAGTGCTAGTGGCCAGGTTGGGAGCACCATATATTTT
NA	TRBJ1-1	TRBV3-1/TRBV3-2	NA	CASSQEGLRGTEAFF	TGTGCCAGCAGCCAAGAAGGGTTAAGAGGGACTGAAGCTTTCTTT
NA	TRBJ2-7	TRBV7-9	NA	CASSPQGPHEQYF	TGTGCCAGCAGCCCACAGGGTCCCCACGAGCAGTACTTC
NA	TRBJ1-6	TRBV11-2	TRBD1	CASSLDQTGVVPLHF	TGTGCCAGCAGCTTAGACCAGACAGGGGTGGTACCCCTCCACTTT
NA	TRBJ2-7	TRBV30	NA	CAWTPTTGYYEQYF	TGTGCCTGGACCCCAACAACAGGGTACTACGAGCAGTACTTC
NA	TRBJ1-4	TRBV6-5	NA	CASSYTGTRDEKLFF	TGTGCCAGCAGTTACACGGGGACACGAGATGAAAAACTGTTTTTT
NA	TRBJ1-2	TRBV7-6	TRBD1	CASSLVAGGPYGYTF	TGTGCCAGCAGCTTAGTGGCAGGGGGTCCTTATGGCTACACCTTC
NA	TRBJ2-1	TRBV24-1	TRBD2	CATSDTLPGLAGDEQFF	TGTGCCACCAGTGATACCCTGCCGGGACTAGCGGGGGATGAGCAGTTCTTC
NA	TRBJ1-2	TRBV27	NA	CASSFTGLTNGYTF	TGTGCCAGCAGTTTCACGGGACTCACGAATGGCTACACCTTC
NA	TRBJ1-4	TRBV2	NA	CASSGGAVRIATNEKLFF	TGTGCCAGCAGCGGGGGGGCAGTACGGATAGCAACTAATGAAAAACTGTTTTTT
NA	TRBJ1-3	TRBV7-9	NA	CASREGAGNTIYF	TGTGCCAGCAGGGAGGGCGCGGGAAACACCATATATTTT
NA	TRBJ2-7	TRBV2	TRBD1	CASSPPGTGYYEQYF	TGTGCCAGCAGTCCTCCCGGGACAGGGTACTACGAGCAGTACTTC
NA	TRBJ1-2	TRBV18	TRBD1	CASSPQGQGNGYTF	TGTGCCAGCTCACCACAAGGACAGGGAAATGGCTACACCTTC
NA	TRBJ2-7	TRBV11-1	NA	CASSLEDLGEQYF	TGTGCCAGCAGCTTAGAAGACCTCGGGGAGCAGTACTTC
once	TRBJ1-3	TRBV13	TRBD1	CASSPGQGAGNTIYF	TGTGCCAGCAGCCCAGGACAGGGCGCTGGAAACACCATATATTTT
NA	TRBJ1-4	TRBV5-1	NA	CASSLGQGREKLFF	TGCGCCAGCAGCTTGGGGCAGGGAAGGGAAAAACTGTTTTTT
NA	TRBJ2-4	TRBV2	TRBD1	CASTLQGAENIQYF	TGTGCCAGCACCCTACAGGGGGCAGAAAACATTCAGTACTTC
NA	TRBJ1-2	TRBV4-1	TRBD1	CASSQGQGAVYTF	TGCGCCAGCAGCCAAGGACAGGGGGCTGTCTACACCTTC
NA	TRBJ2-7	TRBV3-1/TRBV3-2	NA	CASSQDPSEQYF	TGTGCCAGCAGCCAAGATCCGTCCGAGCAGTACTTC
NA	TRBJ1-6	TRBV4-1	NA	CASSLGGGNSPLHF	TGCGCCAGCAGCCTCGGGGGTGGAAATTCACCCCTCCACTTT
NA	TRBJ1-1	TRBV11-1	NA	CASRYMNTEAFF	TGTGCCAGCAGGTACATGAACACTGAAGCTTTCTTT
NA	TRBJ1-4	TRBV30	NA	CAWSVQATNEKLFF	TGTGCCTGGAGTGTACAGGCAACTAATGAAAAACTGTTTTTT
NA	TRBJ2-7	TRBV9	TRBD2	CASSAGGGSHEQYF	TGTGCCAGCAGCGCGGGCGGGGGGAGCCACGAGCAGTACTTC
NA	TRBJ2-3	TRBV5-5	NA	CASSSEGGNTDTQYF	TGTGCCAGCAGCTCGGAGGGCGGAAACACAGATACGCAGTATTTT
NA	TRBJ1-1	TRBV9	NA	CASSVFPGNTEAFF	TGTGCCAGCAGCGTCTTCCCGGGAAACACTGAAGCTTTCTTT
NA	TRBJ1-5	TRBV2	NA	CASSDRTQNQPQHF	TGTGCCAGCAGTGATCGCACCCAGAATCAGCCCCAGCATTTT
NA	TRBJ2-7	TRBV6-2/TRBV6-3	NA	CASSYSLRGSYEQYF	TGTGCCAGCAGTTACTCGCTCAGGGGATCCTACGAGCAGTACTTC
once	TRBJ2-5	TRBV24-1	NA	CATSDLRQGNDETQYF	TGTGCCACCAGTGATTTGCGTCAGGGGAACGACGAGACCCAGTACTTC
NA	TRBJ2-7	TRBV27	TRBD1	CASSPQTGRYEQYF	TGTGCCAGCAGTCCTCAGACAGGGCGGTACGAGCAGTACTTC
NA	TRBJ1-1	TRBV18	NA	CASSPARWGAEAFF	TGTGCCAGCTCACCAGCCCGGTGGGGCGCTGAAGCTTTCTTT
NA	TRBJ1-4	TRBV28	TRBD1	CASSTGGIGNEKLFF	TGTGCCAGCAGTACAGGGGGAATAGGTAATGAAAAACTGTTTTTT
NA	TRBJ2-1	TRBV24-1	NA	CATSDYGGLTYNEQFF	TGTGCCACCAGTGATTACGGGGGGCTCACCTACAATGAGCAGTTCTTC
NA	TRBJ2-1	TRBV21-1	NA	CASSKTSLNEQFF	TGTGCCAGCAGCAAAACTAGCCTCAATGAGCAGTTCTTC
NA	TRBJ1-3	TRBV6-5	NA	CASSWGGLPGNTIYF	TGTGCCAGCAGCTGGGGGGGGCTCCCTGGAAACACCATATATTTT
NA	TRBJ1-2	TRBV7-8	NA	CASSFGVQGGYGYTF	TGTGCCAGCAGCTTTGGTGTACAGGGTGGCTATGGCTACACCTTC
NA	TRBJ2-2	TRBV7-3	TRBD2	CASSLRLAGTNTGELFF	TGTGCCAGCAGCTTAAGACTAGCGGGGACGAACACCGGGGAGCTGTTTTTT